These 19 T cell receptor beta chains share one sample of origin, sequenced in a study of blood T cells in healthy people across ages. With a J-beta primer mix and a sample-barcoded 5' primer, a second PCR ran about 7 to 12 cycles. TCRdb reprocessed the 5' RACE reads via MiXCR and lists one record per CDR3 protein. The table has some 880,000 distinct CDR3 sequences, roughly 35% seen once; the top ten hold under 15%. Sequencing was performed on blood. Receptor source: a man between 18 and 29 years old in good health.

In the case of this clonotype: One end of the junction does not line up with germline, which may come from a read error. The genes are TRBV7-7 and TRBJ2-5, with 10 bases identical to TRBD1. This CDR3 comprises 16 residues. Per the germline V gene, CDR1 is SSHAT and CDR2 is FNYEAQ (reference sequence). The chain's CDR3 is CASSLAADRGANEQYF. CDR3 DNA: TGTGCTAGCAGCTTAGCTGCGGACAGGGGGGCCAATGAGCAGTACTTC.

This clonotype was detected only a few times. V and J are TRBV6-2 or TRBV6-3 and TRBJ2-1; the match to TRBD1 covers 10 bases. The CDR3 has 16 residues. J gave up 4 bases and V 4 bases, and 7 bases lay outside the gene matches. The germline V gene encodes CDR1 MNHEY and CDR2 SVGEGT. The CDR3, as DNA: TGTGCCAGCAGTTTGGACCGGGACAGGGGTTACAATGAGCAGTTCTTC. This sequence encodes CASSLDRDRGYNEQFF.

This clonotype was detected ten times or more. CDR3 bases: TGTGCCATCAGTGAGGGAGGGCGGTATGAGCAGTTCTTC. It codes for CAISEGGRYEQFF. V usage is TRBV10-3 and J usage is TRBJ2-1; D is possibly TRBD2 (6 bases). Deletions cut 2 bases from V and 8 bases from J, with 10 bases between. This CDR3 is built from 13 residues. From germline, CDR1 is ENHRY and CDR2 SYGVKD.

This clonotype turned up a few times. This chain connects TRBV6-6 to TRBJ1-1; TRBD1 matches 8 bases. Per germline, CDR1 MNHNY and CDR2 SVGAGI (reference sequence). The CDR3 has 13 amino acids. The V gene end was trimmed by 7 bases and the J gene end by 5 bases; junction bases not matched to a gene: 6. In DNA, the CDR3 is TGTGCCAGCAACCCAACAGGGGGGACTGAAGCTTTCTTT. Protein product: CASNPTGGTEAFF.

This clonotype was counted between two and nine times. The chain employs TRBV11-1 and TRBJ1-4, with D possibly being TRBD1 (5 bases). V gave up 1 base and J gave up 2 bases, with 26 bases separating them. The CDR3 contains 21 residues. Germline CDR1 is SGHAT and CDR2 is FQDESV (reference sequence). CDR3 amino acids: CASSLGYIGGGTSRTNEKLFF. DNA of the CDR3: TGTGCCAGCAGCTTAGGATATATAGGAGGTGGGACTTCGAGGACTAATGAAAAACTGTTTTTT.

The CDR3 spells CSAGTGAGNTIYF. Written as DNA, the CDR3 is TGCAGTGCCGGGACAGGTGCTGGAAACACCATATATTTT. The rearrangement links TRBV20-1 to TRBJ1-3; 8 nucleotides match TRBD1. This CDR3 is 13 amino acids long. The germline CDR1 and CDR2 sequences are DFQATT and SNEGSKA (reference sequence). Losses at the gene ends were 6 bases for V and 2 bases for J; bases not matched to a gene: 3.

This clonotype was recorded only once. This may arise from a read error, as a much more abundant clone is one base away. The chain recombines TRBV29-1 with TRBJ2-1; D assignment may be TRBD1 or TRBD2 (5 bases each). Germline CDR1 and CDR2: SQVTM and ANQGSEA. The CDR3 runs 15 residues. Trimming stripped 1 base from V and 8 bases from J, with 18 bases between. The chain's CDR3 is CSVEGGDQGADEQFF. The CDR3 nucleotides read TGCAGCGTTGAAGGAGGGGACCAAGGTGCAGATGAGCAGTTCTTC.

The chain joins TRBV11-1 to TRBJ2-3; 9 bases line up with TRBD2. V was clipped by 1 base and J by 0 bases; unmatched bases: 2. The germline CDR1 and CDR2 sequences are SGHAT and FQDESV (reference sequence). This CDR3 is 16 amino acids long. CDR3 protein: CASSLGGLASTDTQYF. The CDR3 nucleotides are TGTGCCAGCAGCTTAGGGGGACTAGCAAGCACAGATACGCAGTATTTT.

The CDR3 DNA reads TGCAGTGCCCCTGCGCCAGGGCCGGGAAAACTGTTTTTT. As protein: CSAPAPGPGKLFF. The gene calls are TRBV20-1 and TRBJ1-4; D possibly corresponds to TRBD1 (5 bases). Germline V gene sequence: CDR1 DFQATT, CDR2 SNEGSKA (reference sequence). The CDR3 contains 13 residues. V lost 6 bases and J 10 bases, leaving 18 bases between the germline ends.

The chain carries TRBV7-2 and TRBJ2-7; D uncertain. Per the germline V gene, CDR1 is SGHTA and CDR2 is FQGNSA. The V end lost 0 bases, the J end lost 4 bases, and 13 bases lay between the germline ends. The CDR3 consists of 15 residues. The CDR3 DNA reads as TGTGCCAGCAGCTTAGCCGGTGGGGTAGGGTACGAGCAGTACTTC. This translates into CASSLAGGVGYEQYF.

This clonotype was recorded a few times. J is TRBJ2-5 and V is TRBV20-1; no clear D. Trimming cost V 3 bases and J 6 bases, with 17 bases left between them. Germline V gene data show CDR1 as DFQATT and CDR2 as SNEGSKA (reference sequence). The CDR3 sequence is 14 residues long. In DNA, the CDR3 is TGCAGTGCTAGTGAGTCGGCAGGCACCAAGACCCAGTACTTC. Its protein is CSASESAGTKTQYF.

A few counts support this clonotype. Just one base apart from a much larger clone, this may be a read error. This chain joins TRBV12-3 or TRBV12-4 and TRBJ2-1; D might be TRBD1 (5 bases). The CDR3 totals 12 residues. The CDR3 DNA reads TGTGCCAGCAGGACGACGGACAAGGAGCAGTTCTTC. This translates into CASRTTDKEQFF.

About this clonotype itself: A junction end diverges from the germline sequence, so it may reflect a read error. The V call is TRBV5-5, the J call TRBJ1-1; the D is unclear. Germline loops: CDR1 SGHKS, CDR2 YYEKEE (reference sequence). This CDR3 has 16 amino acids. CDR3 protein: CASTLVHGGRDTEAFF. CDR3 in DNA: TGTGCCAGCACCTTGGTACATGGTGGGCGGGACACTGAAGCTTTCTTT. The whole variable domain, filled in from reference TRBV5-5 and TRBJ1-1, reads DAGVTQSPTHLIKTRGQQVTLRCSPISGHKSVSWYQQVLGQGPQFIFQYYEKEERGRGNFPDRFSARQFPNYSSELNVNALLLGDSALYLCASTLVHGGRDTEAFFGQGTRLTVV.

This chain joins TRBV6-5 and TRBJ1-5; D uncertain. This CDR3 spans 13 amino acids. Germline V gene lookup returns CDR1 MNHEY and CDR2 SVGAGI. V lost 0 bases, J lost 7 bases, and 7 bases lay in between. The CDR3 DNA sequence: TGTGCCAGCAGTTACTCGAATACCCAGCCCCAGCATTTT. This translates into CASSYSNTQPQHF.

This clonotype was detected a few times. The chain couples TRBV12-3 or TRBV12-4 to TRBJ1-6; 7 bases map to TRBD1. This CDR3 region has 17 residues. V dropped 4 bases and J dropped 3; count of bases not matched to a gene: 9. The CDR3 region has the DNA TGTGCCAGCAGTTCCGGGACAGATTCATACTATAATTCACCCCTCCACTTT. It codes for CASSSGTDSYYNSPLHF.

There are a few counts of this clonotype. This sequence joins TRBV7-2 and TRBJ2-3; 8 bases align to TRBD1. V was clipped by 6 bases and J by 1 base; unmatched bases: 6. CDR1 is SGHTA and CDR2 is FQGNSA in the germline V gene. This CDR3 spans 15 amino acids. The CDR3 DNA sequence: TGTGCCAGCAGAGTAGAGACAGGGGGCACAGATACGCAGTATTTT. Its translation: CASRVETGGTDTQYF.

In its sample, this clonotype was seen a few times. The chain recombines TRBV19 with TRBJ1-1, with TRBD1 identical over 7 bases. Trimming removed 6 bases from V and 1 base from J; junction bases left unmatched: 5. Germline CDR1 is LNHDA and CDR2 is SQIVND (reference sequence). The CDR3 has 14 amino acids. This CDR3 reads CASSRGTENTEAFF. The CDR3 region has the DNA TGTGCCAGTAGCCGCGGGACAGAGAACACTGAAGCTTTCTTT.

This clonotype was counted only a few times. The chain recombines TRBV20-1 with TRBJ2-1; TRBD2 aligns across 13 bases. The better agreement between TRBJ2-7 and the DNA end casts doubt on the J call. In germline, CDR1 is DFQATT, CDR2 SNEGSKA (reference sequence). This CDR3 is 18 amino acids long. Here the CDR3 reads CSAISGTSGASSYNEQYF. The CDR3 region has the DNA TGCAGTGCTATCTCCGGGACTAGCGGGGCGAGCTCCTACAATGAGCAGTACTTC.

This chain uses TRBV12-3 or TRBV12-4 with TRBJ2-3; no clear D gene. The V end was cut by 5 bases, the J end by 11 bases, with 14 bases between. The CDR3 totals 12 residues. The chain's CDR3 is CASSVRPDVQYF. The DNA of the CDR3 is TGTGCCAGCAGTGTGAGGCCGGATGTGCAGTATTTT.